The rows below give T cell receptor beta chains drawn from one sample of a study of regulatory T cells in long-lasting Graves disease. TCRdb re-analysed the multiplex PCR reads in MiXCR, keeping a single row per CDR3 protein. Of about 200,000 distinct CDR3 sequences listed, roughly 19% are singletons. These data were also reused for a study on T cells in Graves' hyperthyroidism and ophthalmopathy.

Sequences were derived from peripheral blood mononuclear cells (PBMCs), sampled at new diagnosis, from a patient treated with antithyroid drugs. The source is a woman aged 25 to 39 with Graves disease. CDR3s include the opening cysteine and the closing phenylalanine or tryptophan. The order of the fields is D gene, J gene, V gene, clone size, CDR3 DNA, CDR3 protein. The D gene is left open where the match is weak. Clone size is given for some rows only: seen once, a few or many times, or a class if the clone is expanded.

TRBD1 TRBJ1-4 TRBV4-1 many TGCGCCAGCAGCCAACCGGGACAGGGTAGTGAAAAACTGTTTTTT CASSQPGQGSEKLFF
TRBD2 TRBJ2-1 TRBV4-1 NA TGCGCCAGCAGTCGACTAGCGGGGGGGCACAATGAGCAGTTCTTC CASSRLAGGHNEQFF
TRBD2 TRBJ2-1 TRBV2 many TGTGCCAGCAGTGATGGGACTAGCGGGAGGACCTTGCAGTTCTTC CASSDGTSGRTLQFF
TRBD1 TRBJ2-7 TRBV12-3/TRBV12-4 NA TGTGCCAGCAGTTTGAGACAGGGGTTCGACGAGCAGTACTTC CASSLRQGFDEQYF
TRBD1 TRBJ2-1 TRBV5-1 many TGCGCCAGCAGCTTGGCCGGTCAGACAGGGGGTTCCTACAATGAGCAGTTCTTC CASSLAGQTGGSYNEQFF
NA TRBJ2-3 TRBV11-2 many TGTGCCAGCAGCTTAGGGCTTGGCCCCGAAGATACGCAGTATTTT CASSLGLGPEDTQYF
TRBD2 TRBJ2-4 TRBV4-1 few TGCGCCAGCAGCCGGAACCCGGCGGCGGGGGGGCCAAAAAACATTCAGTACTTC CASSRNPAAGGPKNIQYF
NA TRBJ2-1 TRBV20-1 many TGCAGTGCTAGAGATTTGGGGATTAGGGTATACAATGAGCAGTTCTTC CSARDLGIRVYNEQFF
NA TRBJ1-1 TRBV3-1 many TGTGCCAGCAGCCAAGATAGGCGGACACAGAACACTGAAGCTTTCTTT CASSQDRRTQNTEAFF
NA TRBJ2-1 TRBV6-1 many TGTGCCAGCAGCCTCAAGACAGAGTACAATGAGCAGTTCTTC CASSLKTEYNEQFF
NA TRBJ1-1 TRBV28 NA TGTGCCAGCAGCCCGTGTTTCAGGATGAACACTGAAGCTTTCTTT CASSPCFRMNTEAFF
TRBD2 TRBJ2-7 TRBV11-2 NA TGTGCCAGCAGCTTTGGATTACTAGCGGGGGGATCCTACGAGCAGTACTTC CASSFGLLAGGSYEQYF